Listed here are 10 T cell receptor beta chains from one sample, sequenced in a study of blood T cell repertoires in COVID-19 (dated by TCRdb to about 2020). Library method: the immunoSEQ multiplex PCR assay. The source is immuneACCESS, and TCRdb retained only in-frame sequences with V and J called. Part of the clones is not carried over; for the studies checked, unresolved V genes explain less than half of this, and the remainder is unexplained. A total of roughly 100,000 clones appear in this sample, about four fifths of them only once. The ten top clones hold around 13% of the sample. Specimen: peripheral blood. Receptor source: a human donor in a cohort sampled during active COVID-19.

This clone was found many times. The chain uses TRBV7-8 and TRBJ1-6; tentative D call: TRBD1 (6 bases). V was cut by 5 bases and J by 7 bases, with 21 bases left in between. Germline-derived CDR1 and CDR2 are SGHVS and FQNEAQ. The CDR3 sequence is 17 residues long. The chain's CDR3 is CASSPRSGGPGNSPLHF. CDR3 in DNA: TGTGCCAGCAGCCCCCGGTCGGGGGGGCCGGGGAATTCACCCCTCCACTTT.

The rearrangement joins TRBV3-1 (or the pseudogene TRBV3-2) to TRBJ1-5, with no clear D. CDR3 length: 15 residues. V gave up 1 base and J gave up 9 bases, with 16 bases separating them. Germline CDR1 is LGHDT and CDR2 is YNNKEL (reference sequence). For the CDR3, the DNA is TGTGCCAGCAGCCAAGTCGCATCTCGGGGTTCGCCCCAGCATTTT. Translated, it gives CASSQVASRGSPQHF.

CDR3 loop: CASRAGTGWGYGYTF. The CDR3 DNA reads TGTGCCAGCAGGGCCGGGACAGGGTGGGGCTATGGCTACACCTTC. The gene calls are TRBV2 and TRBJ1-2, with 9 positions matching TRBD1. The CDR3 consists of 15 residues. V was pared by 6 bases and J by 4 bases, with 9 bases of the junction left unmatched. Germline values: CDR1 SNHLY, CDR2 FYNNEI.

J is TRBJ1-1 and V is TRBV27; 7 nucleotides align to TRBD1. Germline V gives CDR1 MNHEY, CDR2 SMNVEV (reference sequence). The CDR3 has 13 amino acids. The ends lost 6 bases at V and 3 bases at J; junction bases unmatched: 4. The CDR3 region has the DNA TGTGCCAGCAGCCGGGACAGATACACTGAAGCTTTCTTT. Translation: CASSRDRYTEAFF.

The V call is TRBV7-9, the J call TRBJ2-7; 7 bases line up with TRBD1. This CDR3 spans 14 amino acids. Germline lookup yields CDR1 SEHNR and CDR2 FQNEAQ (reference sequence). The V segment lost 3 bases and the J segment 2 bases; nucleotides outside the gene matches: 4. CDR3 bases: TGTGCCAGCAGCTTTGGACAGGCGGCCTACGAGCAGTACTTC. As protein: CASSFGQAAYEQYF. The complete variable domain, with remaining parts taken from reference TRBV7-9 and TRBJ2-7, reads DTGVSQNPRHKITKRGQNVTFRCDPISEHNRLYWYRQTLGQGPEFLTYFQNEAQLEKSRLLSDRFSAERPKGSFSTLEIQRTEQGDSAMYLCASSFGQAAYEQYFGPGTRLTVT.

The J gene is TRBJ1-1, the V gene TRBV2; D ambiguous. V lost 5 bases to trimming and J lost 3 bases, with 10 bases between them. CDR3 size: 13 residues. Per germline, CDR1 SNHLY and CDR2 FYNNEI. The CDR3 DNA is TGTGCCAGCAGTTGGGGAGGAGACACTGAAGCTTTCTTT. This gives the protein CASSWGGDTEAFF.

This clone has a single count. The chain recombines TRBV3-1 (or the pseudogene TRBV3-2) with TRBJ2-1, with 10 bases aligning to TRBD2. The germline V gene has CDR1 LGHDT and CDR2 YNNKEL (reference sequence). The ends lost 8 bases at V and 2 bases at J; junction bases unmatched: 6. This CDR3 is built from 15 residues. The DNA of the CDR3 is TGTGCCAGCGGGTCTAGCGGGGGCCCCTACAATGAGCAGTTCTTC. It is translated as CASGSSGGPYNEQFF.

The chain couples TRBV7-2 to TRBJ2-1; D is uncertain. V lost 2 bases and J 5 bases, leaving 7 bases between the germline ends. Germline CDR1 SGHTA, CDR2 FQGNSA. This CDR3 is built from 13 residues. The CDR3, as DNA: TGTGCCAGCAGCTTAATCGTCGACAATGAGCAGTTCTTC. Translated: CASSLIVDNEQFF.

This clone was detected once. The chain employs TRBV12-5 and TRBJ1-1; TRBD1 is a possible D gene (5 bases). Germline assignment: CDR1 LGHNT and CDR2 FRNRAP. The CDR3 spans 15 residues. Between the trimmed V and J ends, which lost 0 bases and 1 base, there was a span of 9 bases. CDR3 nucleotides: TGTGCTAGTGGTTTGGTCAGGGTGGAGAACACTGAAGCTTTCTTT. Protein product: CASGLVRVENTEAFF.

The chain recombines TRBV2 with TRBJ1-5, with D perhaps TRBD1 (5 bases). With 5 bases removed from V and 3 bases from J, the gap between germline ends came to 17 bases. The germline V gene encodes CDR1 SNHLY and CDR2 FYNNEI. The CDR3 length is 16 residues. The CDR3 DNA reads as TGTGCCAGCAGTTTTTGGGGGGGGGTCGACAATCAGCCCCAGCATTTT. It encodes CASSFWGGVDNQPQHF.